The 19 T cell receptor beta chains given below trace back to one sample, sequenced in a study of CD8 T cells in ankylosing spondylitis. The study's findings and limits: Characteristic, it appeared, of ankylosing spondylitis blood was a TCR beta motif of about eight highly homologous variants.

TCRdb re-derived calls from the 5' RACE reads in MiXCR, one entry per CDR3 protein. The sample shows approximately 540,000 distinct CDR3 sequences, 10% to 15% of them seen only once. These receptors have no identified antigens. The sample comprised blood, either unsorted or a sorted T cell fraction (not recorded which). These receptors all stem from a male donor with ankylosing spondylitis.

The V call is TRBV11-3, the J call TRBJ2-5; D unresolved. CDR3 length equals 14 residues. The V and J ends lost 0 bases and 2 bases respectively, with 7 bases between them. Germline V gene lookup returns CDR1 SGHNT and CDR2 YENEEA. CDR3 sequence (DNA): TGTGCCAGCAGCTTAGATCATGCACAAGAGACCCAGTACTTC. Residues: CASSLDHAQETQYF.

The chain carries TRBV12-3 or TRBV12-4 and TRBJ2-1; 7 bases line up with TRBD2. The CDR3 length is 14 residues. With 5 bases clipped from V and 7 bases from J, the junction kept 8 bases outside the gene matches. The CDR3 sequence: CASSPRTRKNEQFF. The CDR3 coding sequence is TGTGCCAGCAGTCCTAGGACTAGGAAGAATGAGCAGTTCTTC.

This clonotype was seen only a few times. The chain carries TRBV27 and TRBJ1-2; D ambiguous. V was pared by 5 bases and J by 4 bases, with 14 bases between. Germline CDR1 is MNHEY and CDR2 is SMNVEV (reference sequence). CDR3 length equals 14 residues. This CDR3 is CASSMGGQPYGYTF. The CDR3 DNA sequence: TGTGCCAGCAGTATGGGAGGGCAGCCCTATGGCTACACCTTC.

This clonotype was recorded many times. This chain uses TRBV5-1 with TRBJ2-7; D not resolved. CDR1 and CDR2 from the germline V gene are SGHRS and YFSETQ. The CDR3 runs to 14 residues. V was cut by 3 bases and J by 3 bases, with 13 bases left in between. This chain's CDR3 is CASSSGWQNYEQYF. The CDR3 bases are TGCGCCAGCAGCTCCGGTTGGCAGAACTACGAGCAGTACTTC. Combining the CDR3 with reference TRBV5-1 and TRBJ2-7 gives the whole variable domain KAGVTQTPRYLIKTRGQQVTLSCSPISGHRSVSWYQQTPGQGLQFLFEYFSETQRNKGNFPGRFSGRQFSNSRSEMNVSTLELGDSALYLCASSSGWQNYEQYFGPGTRLTVT.

This chain uses TRBV18 with TRBJ2-1, with D perhaps matching TRBD1 (6 bases). The CDR3 has 12 amino acids. Looked up from germline, CDR1 is KGHSH and CDR2 is LQKENI. V was clipped by 2 bases and J by 15 bases, with 14 bases between them. The CDR3 sequence is CASSPGTTGRFF. CDR3 nucleotide sequence: TGTGCCAGCTCACCAGGTACGACAGGCCGGTTCTTC.

This clonotype was counted many times. The rearrangement uses TRBV12-3 or TRBV12-4 and TRBJ2-5; TRBD1 is a possible D gene (6 bases). The V and J ends lost 6 bases and 1 base respectively, with 12 bases between them. The CDR3 is made up of 14 amino acids. The CDR3 loop is CASSPGQLQETQYF. Written as DNA, the CDR3 is TGTGCCAGCAGCCCTGGACAGCTCCAAGAGACCCAGTACTTC.

This clonotype was observed a few times. J is TRBJ2-1 and V is TRBV5-1, with D perhaps matching TRBD1 (5 bases). Deletions cut 6 bases from V and 4 bases from J, with 11 bases between. From germline, CDR1 is SGHRS and CDR2 YFSETQ. The CDR3 extends over 13 amino acids. CDR3 in DNA: TGCGCCAGCACACAGGACGCTTACAATGAGCAGTTCTTC. As protein: CASTQDAYNEQFF.

The chain links TRBV29-1 to TRBJ2-1; either TRBD1 or TRBD2 may fit D (6 bases each). Looked up from germline, CDR1 is SQVTM and CDR2 is ANQGSEA. V was pared by 6 bases and J by 2 bases, with 11 bases between. This CDR3 region has 13 residues. CDR3 DNA: TGCAGCGTGCTGGGGGGCGCCTACAATGAGCAGTTCTTC. Amino acids: CSVLGGAYNEQFF.

This clonotype has just a few counts. V and J are TRBV20-1 and TRBJ1-2, with 7 nucleotides matching TRBD1. J was trimmed by 1 base and V by 8 bases; bases with no gene match: 10. This CDR3 is built from 14 residues. The germline V gene encodes CDR1 DFQATT and CDR2 SNEGSKA (reference sequence). The CDR3 here is CSPGGGGFNYGYTF. The CDR3 DNA is TGCAGTCCGGGGGGAGGGGGCTTTAACTATGGCTACACCTTC.

This rearrangement joins TRBV18 to TRBJ2-7, with TRBD2 matching 9 bases. CDR1 KGHSH and CDR2 LQKENI come from the germline V gene. There are 16 residues in the CDR3. Germline trimming cut 4 bases from V and 3 bases from J; bases unmatched to any gene: 10. The CDR3 DNA reads as TGTGCCAGCTCACGAGGGTTAGCGGGAGTAAGCTACGAGCAGTACGTC. Translation: CASSRGLAGVSYEQYV.

The CDR3 here is CASSIIGETQYF. The CDR3 DNA sequence: TGTGCCAGTAGTATTATCGGGGAGACCCAGTACTTC. The rearrangement links TRBV19 to TRBJ2-5; D call uncertain. Germline V gives CDR1 LNHDA, CDR2 SQIVND (reference sequence). This CDR3 comprises 12 residues. The V gene lost 3 bases and the J gene lost 5 bases, with 7 bases spanning the gap.

This chain uses TRBV11-2 with TRBJ2-1; 13 nucleotides match TRBD2. The CDR3 length is 15 residues. CDR1 and CDR2 from the germline V gene are SGHAT and FQNNGV. The J segment lost 10 bases and the V segment lost 5 bases, leaving 8 bases of the junction unmatched. CDR3 nucleotides: TGTGCCAGCAGCCTGAAAGGACTAGCGGGAGCGGAGCAGTTCTTC. It codes for CASSLKGLAGAEQFF.

V is TRBV19 and J is TRBJ2-3, with D tentatively TRBD1 (5 bases). V was cut by 3 bases and J by 4 bases, with 8 bases left in between. The CDR3 is made up of 13 amino acids. CDR1 and CDR2 from the germline V gene are LNHDA and SQIVND (reference sequence). The CDR3 is CASSIWGSDTQYF. The CDR3, as DNA: TGTGCCAGTAGTATTTGGGGCTCAGATACGCAGTATTTT.

This clonotype was observed many times. J is TRBJ2-1 and V is TRBV3-1; D may match TRBD1 or TRBD2 (5 bases each). The CDR3 runs 14 residues. Germline lookup yields CDR1 LGHDT and CDR2 YNNKEL (reference sequence). V was shortened by 6 bases and J by 6 bases, with 15 bases between the two germline ends. The CDR3 is CASRDPGTPNEQFF. The DNA for the CDR3 is TGTGCCAGCAGAGATCCCGGGACCCCCAATGAGCAGTTCTTC.

This clonotype was observed a few times. The V gene is TRBV27, the J gene TRBJ2-3, with D perhaps assigned TRBD1 or TRBD2 (5 bases each). Germline CDR1 and CDR2: MNHEY and SMNVEV (reference sequence). V was cut by 0 bases and J by 7 bases, with 20 bases left in between. There are 17 residues in the CDR3. CDR3: CASSLSKTGTVKNTQYF. In nucleotides, the CDR3 is TGTGCCAGCAGTTTATCCAAAACCGGGACGGTCAAAAATACGCAGTATTTT.

This clonotype was counted ten times or more. Germline and junction disagree at one end, which may indicate a read error. The chain has TRBV3-1 and TRBJ2-5; 7 nucleotides align to TRBD1. Germline V gene data show CDR1 as LGHDT and CDR2 as YNNKEL (reference sequence). The CDR3 totals 13 residues. The CDR3 bases are TGTGCCAGCAGTCAAGCAGGGGGAGAGACCCAGTACTTC. Protein product: CASSQAGGETQYF.

This clonotype has just a few counts. The V gene is TRBV6-1, the J gene TRBJ2-5; 11 bases align to TRBD2. With V trimmed by 2 bases and J by 4 bases, 6 bases remained unmatched. The CDR3 is 16 amino acids. Germline assignment: CDR1 MNHNS and CDR2 SASEGT. The CDR3, as DNA: TGTGCCAGCAGTGAAAGCCTAGCGGGAGGCGGAGAGACCCAGTACTTC. Its protein is CASSESLAGGGETQYF.

This clonotype was observed many times. The rearrangement uses TRBV29-1 and TRBJ2-1; 11 bases fit TRBD1. CDR3 length: 15 residues. The germline V gene encodes CDR1 SQVTM and CDR2 ANQGSEA. V shed 4 bases, J shed 9 bases, and the junction held 11 bases outside the gene matches. CDR3 residues: CSVGQTGTGGSEQFF. The DNA of the CDR3 is TGCAGCGTTGGGCAAACCGGGACAGGGGGTAGTGAGCAGTTCTTC.

This clonotype has only a few counts. The chain has TRBV12-3 or TRBV12-4 and TRBJ2-3; no firm D call. The CDR3 consists of 12 residues. Trimming took 6 bases from V and 1 from J, leaving 5 bases between them. CDR3 in amino acids: CASRSGTDTQYF. In DNA, the CDR3 is TGTGCCAGCAGGTCGGGCACAGATACGCAGTATTTT.